One and the same sample provided the 2 T cell receptor beta chains below, sequenced in a study of regulatory dendritic cells for organ transplantation. Their target antigens are unknown. Assay used: immunoSEQ multiplex PCR; TCRdb lists only in-frame clones, some missing. The sample holds roughly 9,300 clones, less than 70% seen once. Sorted T cells were CFSE-labeled and cultured less than 6 days with allogeneic regulatory or mature dendritic cells at 1:10. The specimen was naive CD4+ T cells from blood cultured with dendritic cells. Stated subset: CD45RA+ naive T cells. Receptors were obtained from a human donor in good health.

The genes are TRBV6-5 and TRBJ1-5; D ambiguous. Between the trimmed V and J ends, which lost 6 bases and 4 bases, there was a span of 16 bases. Germline values: CDR1 MNHEY, CDR2 SVGAGI. The CDR3 consists of 15 residues. The CDR3 loop is CASRGSRSGNQPQHF. The DNA for the CDR3 is TGTGCCAGCAGGGGCTCCAGGTCGGGAAATCAGCCCCAGCATTTT.

V usage is TRBV15 and J usage is TRBJ1-2, with D uncertain. The CDR3 loop spans 16 amino acids. Germline lookup yields CDR1 LNHNV and CDR2 YYDKDF (reference sequence). Trimming took 5 bases from V and 1 from J, leaving 17 bases between them. This chain's CDR3 is CATSPGLISLNYGYTF. CDR3 in DNA: TGTGCCACCAGCCCTGGACTTATCAGTCTTAACTATGGCTACACCTTC.